The rows below give T cell receptor beta chains drawn from one sample of a study of beta chain features in type 1 diabetes. The data were produced by immunoSEQ multiplex PCR, yet TCRdb's version contains in-frame clones alone and is incomplete. The data contain about 320,000 clones, 12% to 15% of them singletons. Input material: central memory CD4+ T cells from blood. The source is a man under 40 in good health. CDR3s include the opening cysteine and the closing phenylalanine or tryptophan. The D gene is left open where the match is weak. Size is stated for part of the rows, as once, few or many counts, or as a class when the clone is expanded.

TGTGCCAGCAGTTCTGGCGGGGGGGGAGTCCAAGAGACCCAGTACTTC,CASSSGGGGVQETQYF,TRBJ2-5,TRBD2,few,TRBV6-6
TGTGCCAGCTCATCCGATCGTCTAGACAGTAACTATGGCTACACCTTC,CASSSDRLDSNYGYTF,TRBJ1-2,.,few,TRBV18
TGTGCCAGCTCGGCGGGACAGGGGTACATCTACGAGCAGTACTTC,CASSAGQGYIYEQYF,TRBJ2-7,TRBD1,many,TRBV18
TGTGCCAGTGTAGCCCTCCGGGGGAACACTGAAGCTTTCTTT,CASVALRGNTEAFF,TRBJ1-1,.,many,TRBV19
TGCGCCAGCAGCCAAAAAAGGAATGGCTACACCTTC,CASSQKRNGYTF,TRBJ1-2,.,.,TRBV4-1
TGTGCCAGTAGTAGAGGGCTAAATCAGCCCCAGCATTTT,CASSRGLNQPQHF,TRBJ1-5,.,few,TRBV19
TGTGCCAGCTCACCCCTGGGGGCAGCAAGCGGGGATACGCAGTATTTT,CASSPLGAASGDTQYF,TRBJ2-3,.,few,TRBV18
TGTGCCAGCAGCTTAAACCGGGTCAACCAGGGTGAGCAGTTCTTC,CASSLNRVNQGEQFF,TRBJ2-1,.,.,TRBV11-2
TGTGCCAGCAGTGAACTTGCGGGACTAGCGGGGACAGTCAATGAGCAGTTCTTC,CASSELAGLAGTVNEQFF,TRBJ2-1,TRBD2,few,TRBV6-1
TGCAGCGTGATGGGACAGTTGAACACTGAAGCTTTCTTT,CSVMGQLNTEAFF,TRBJ1-1,TRBD1,few,TRBV29-1
TGCGCCAGCAGCCAAGAGGGACGGGGGGAGACCCAGTACTTC,CASSQEGRGETQYF,TRBJ2-5,.,many,TRBV4-3